This record looks at one T cell receptor beta chain sequence and its context. In the original processing: Scientists estimated how many nucleated cells there were by amplifying reference gene primers. Clones were sequenced by immunoSEQ multiplex PCR, and TCRdb holds only the in-frame ones, with some missing. D and trimming come from the DNA, and the V and J calls and clone size come from that table. The sample shows about 140,000 clones, roughly 88% of them seen only once. The data derive from a study of blood T cell repertoires in COVID-19. Study as a whole: There were acute and convalescent COVID-19 samples, and they came from the United States, Italy and Spain. From T cells, B-cell-depleted T cells, or PBMCs came the material, which was cDNA or gDNA.

In germline, CDR1 is SNHLY, CDR2 FYNNEI. The V end was cut by 4 bases, the J end by 2 bases, with 24 bases between. The CDR3 length is 19 residues. The J gene is TRBJ1-3, the V gene TRBV2; D is unclear. The source material was peripheral blood. The sequence derives from a man between 65 and 85 years old with acute or convalescent COVID-19. This CDR3 is CASSAYREKVSRTGNTIYF. The CDR3 nucleotides read TGTGCCAGCAGTGCGTATAGGGAGAAAGTTAGTCGCACTGGAAACACCATATATTTT.